Listed below are T cell receptor beta chains from one sample, sequenced in a study of blood T cell repertoires in COVID-19. Some clones are missing from TCRdb's copy, which holds only in-frame ones; the method was immunoSEQ multiplex PCR. The sample gives 230,000 or so clones, around 89% of which show up once; roughly 2.7% is in the top ten. Sequenced sample: PBMCs or T cells enriched from blood (not recorded which). Source of these receptors: a woman in her thirties who had recovered from COVID-19. CDR3s include the opening cysteine and the closing phenylalanine or tryptophan. The D gene is left open where the match is weak. Some rows mark clone size as missing; the rest say once, few, many or name a class of expanded clone.

j_call | cdr3_length | clone_size | d_call | v_call | cdr3_nt | cdr3_aa
TRBJ1-4 | 16 | NA | NA | TRBV4-1 | TGCGCCAGCAGCCAAGTGGTGCGTATTGAGAATGAAAAACTGTTTTTT | CASSQVVRIENEKLFF
TRBJ1-1 | 14 | NA | NA | TRBV7-3 | TGTGCCAGCAGCGCACAGGGCTCGGGTACTGAAGCTTTCTTT | CASSAQGSGTEAFF
TRBJ1-1 | 15 | NA | NA | TRBV7-2 | TGTGCCAGCAGCTTAATGGACAGCGTGAACACTGAAGCTTTCTTT | CASSLMDSVNTEAFF
TRBJ2-1 | 15 | NA | NA | TRBV19 | TGTGCCAGTAGCAACCGAGAGGGCCAGTTAGAGGGGCAGTTCTTC | CASSNREGQLEGQFF
TRBJ2-7 | 14 | NA | TRBD1 | TRBV29-1 | TGCAGCGTTGTACTGGGACAGGGGGCCGACGAGCAGTACTTC | CSVVLGQGADEQYF
TRBJ1-1 | 12 | NA | NA | TRBV19 | TGTGCCAGTAGTCCCGGGACACATGAAGCTTTCTTT | CASSPGTHEAFF
TRBJ1-1 | 14 | NA | TRBD1 | TRBV5-6 | TGTGCCAGCAGCGAACAGGGGGCGCCCACTGAAGCTTTCTTT | CASSEQGAPTEAFF
TRBJ2-7 | 16 | once | TRBD1 | TRBV7-8 | TGTGCCAGCAGCTTATTGAGACAGGGTGACTCCTACGAGCAGTACTTC | CASSLLRQGDSYEQYF
TRBJ1-1 | 12 | NA | NA | TRBV29-1 | TGCAGCGTTCCGGACAGAAACACTGAAGCTTTCTTT | CSVPDRNTEAFF
TRBJ1-5 | 17 | NA | TRBD1 | TRBV15 | TGTGCCACCAGCAGAGATAGATTGGAGACAGGGTATCAGCCCCAGCATTTT | CATSRDRLETGYQPQHF
TRBJ2-2 | 15 | NA | TRBD2 | TRBV13 | TGTGCCAGCAGCTTTACTAGCGGGGAAGGCGGGGAGCTGTTTTTT | CASSFTSGEGGELFF
TRBJ1-2 | 15 | NA | TRBD1 | TRBV3-1/TRBV3-2 | TGTGCCAGCAGCGATTATGGGACAGGTGGCTATGGCTACACCTTC | CASSDYGTGGYGYTF
TRBJ1-2 | 13 | NA | NA | TRBV29-1 | TGCAGCGTTGATGCGGGGGGCTTCTATGGCTACACCTTC | CSVDAGGFYGYTF
TRBJ1-2 | 15 | NA | TRBD1 | TRBV4-3 | TGCGCCAGCAGCCAAGGAGGGGGCTCCATTTATGGCTACACCTTC | CASSQGGGSIYGYTF
TRBJ2-3 | 14 | NA | TRBD1 | TRBV5-1 | TGCGCCAGCTATAGACAGGGTGGTACAGATACGCAGTATTTT | CASYRQGGTDTQYF
TRBJ2-2 | 14 | NA | NA | TRBV24-1 | TGTGCCACCAGTCCCACAGGTGGACACGGGGAGCTGTTTTTT | CATSPTGGHGELFF
TRBJ1-1 | 15 | NA | NA | TRBV5-1 | TGCGCCAGCAGCTTGGAGCCGAACAGGGTCACTGAAGCTTTCTTT | CASSLEPNRVTEAFF
TRBJ1-4 | 13 | NA | TRBD1 | TRBV19 | TGTGCCACCGAGGGGCAGGGGGCTGAAAAACTGTTTTTT | CATEGQGAEKLFF
TRBJ1-4 | 16 | NA | NA | TRBV7-9 | TGTGCCAGCAGCACCCGACAGGCAGCAACTAATGAAAAACTGTTTTTT | CASSTRQAATNEKLFF
TRBJ2-5 | 15 | NA | NA | TRBV6-2/TRBV6-3 | TGTGCCAGCAGTTACTCGACACTTCTTGGAGAGACCCAGTACTTC | CASSYSTLLGETQYF
TRBJ1-2 | 15 | NA | TRBD1 | TRBV23-1 | TGCGCCAGCAGTCAAACGGGACAGGGGTATGGTGGCTACACCTTC | CASSQTGQGYGGYTF
TRBJ2-5 | 14 | NA | NA | TRBV15 | TGTGCCACCAGCCGGACAGCCGTACAAGAGACCCAGTACTTC | CATSRTAVQETQYF
TRBJ2-7 | 14 | once | NA | TRBV4-3 | TGCGCCAGCAGCCAAGAGGTCAGCTCCTACGAGCAGTACTTC | CASSQEVSSYEQYF
TRBJ2-5 | 15 | NA | NA | TRBV7-7 | TGTGCTAGCAGCTTGCTGACAGGGGAGGGGGAGACCCAGTACTTC | CASSLLTGEGETQYF
TRBJ1-1 | 14 | NA | NA | TRBV14 | TGTGCCAGCAGTCCACAGAGCATGAACACTGAAGCTTTCTTT | CASSPQSMNTEAFF
TRBJ1-5 | 15 | NA | NA | TRBV21-1 | TGTGCCAGCAGCAAGAGGACAGGAGACAATCAGCCCCAGCATTTT | CASSKRTGDNQPQHF
TRBJ2-7 | 14 | NA | TRBD2 | TRBV4-3 | TGCGCCAGCAGCTGGCGGGGGGGCCCCTACGAGCAGTACTTC | CASSWRGGPYEQYF
TRBJ2-1 | 15 | once | NA | TRBV5-1 | TGCGCCAGCAGCTTGGATTCGGGGGGACAAAGGCAGCAGTTCTTC | CASSLDSGGQRQQFF
TRBJ2-2 | 16 | NA | NA | TRBV7-8 | TGTGCCAGCAGGTCCAAGCGGGTCCAGGGCACCGGGGAGCTGTTTTTT | CASRSKRVQGTGELFF
TRBJ1-2 | 15 | NA | NA | TRBV5-1 | TGCGCCAGCAGCTTGAATACCGACACTAACTATGGCTACACCTTC | CASSLNTDTNYGYTF
TRBJ1-3 | 13 | NA | NA | TRBV12-3/TRBV12-4 | TGTGCCAGCAGTTTTGGGGGAGGGGACACCATATATTTT | CASSFGGGDTIYF
TRBJ2-6 | 19 | NA | NA | TRBV7-9 | TGTGCCAGCAGCTTAGGATTCATGCGGCCTCCTCGGGGGGCCAACGTCCTGACTTTC | CASSLGFMRPPRGANVLTF
TRBJ2-3 | 15 | few | TRBD2 | TRBV15 | TGTGCCACCAGCAGGACTAGCGGGGGGGCAGATACGCAGTATTTT | CATSRTSGGADTQYF
TRBJ2-7 | 15 | NA | TRBD1 | TRBV7-8 | TGTGCCAGCAGCTCCATAGACAGGGCAGACTACGAGCAGTACTTC | CASSSIDRADYEQYF
TRBJ2-5 | 12 | NA | NA | TRBV12-3/TRBV12-4 | TGTGCCAGCAGTTTAAGTGAGAAGACCCAGTACTTC | CASSLSEKTQYF
TRBJ1-1 | 14 | once | NA | TRBV10-2 | TGCGCCAGCTCCGATGAAGCAGGGGAGTATGAAGCTTTCTTT | CASSDEAGEYEAFF
TRBJ1-1 | 15 | NA | NA | TRBV19 | TGTGCCAGTAGTACTTCCAGAACGATAAACACTGAAGCTTTCTTT | CASSTSRTINTEAFF
TRBJ1-4 | 13 | NA | NA | TRBV5-1 | TGCGCCAGCGACTGGGGGCAGGACGAAAAACTGTTTTTT | CASDWGQDEKLFF
TRBJ2-7 | 14 | NA | NA | TRBV5-6 | TGTGCCAGCAGCTTGGGACAGCCGACCGGCGAGCAGTACTTC | CASSLGQPTGEQYF
TRBJ2-1 | 11 | NA | NA | TRBV12-3/TRBV12-4 | TGTGCCAGCAGTTTGGGCAGGTCGAAGTTCTTC | CASSLGRSKFF
TRBJ2-1 | 17 | few | NA | TRBV11-2 | TGTGCCAGCAGCTCCATGGTGAGGAGGGCCTTTGGGAATGAGCAGTTCTTC | CASSSMVRRAFGNEQFF
TRBJ2-2 | 15 | NA | NA | TRBV9 | TGTGCCAGCAGCGTAGAACAGCCGAACACCGGGGAGCTGTTTTTT | CASSVEQPNTGELFF
TRBJ1-5 | 13 | NA | NA | TRBV27 | TGTGCCAGCAGCCGGACAGCCAATCAGCCCCAGCATTTT | CASSRTANQPQHF
TRBJ1-2 | 16 | NA | NA | TRBV15 | TGTGCCACCAGCAGAGACCGCAGGGGATCCGACTATGGCTACACCTTC | CATSRDRRGSDYGYTF
TRBJ1-2 | 14 | NA | NA | TRBV7-2 | TGTGCCAGCAGCTTGGGCAGGGAAGGGTATGGCTACACCTTC | CASSLGREGYGYTF
TRBJ1-6 | 14 | NA | NA | TRBV6-5 | TGTGCCAGCAGTTACTCATGGCAGAATTCACCCCTCCACTTT | CASSYSWQNSPLHF